The 15 T cell receptor beta chains given below trace back to one sample, sequenced in a study of T-cell reconstitution after alpha-beta-depleted transplantation in children. Construction of the TCRbeta library involved unique molecular identifiers. TCRdb reprocessed the PCR reads with MiXCR, giving one entry per CDR3 protein. The sample holds some 520,000 distinct CDR3 sequences, 30% to 35% seen once. Sequencing used PBMCs from the stem cell graft donor, obtained from the stem cell graft. The receptor set was obtained from a human donor who donated a stem cell graft to a child with aplastic anemia.

The J gene is TRBJ1-4, the V gene TRBV25-1; tentative D call: TRBD1 (5 bases). Deletions cut 4 bases from V and 5 bases from J, with 11 bases between. This CDR3 spans 14 amino acids. Germline values: CDR1 MGHDK, CDR2 SYGVNS. This CDR3 is CASSAGLLNEKLFF. The CDR3 DNA is TGTGCCAGCAGTGCGGGGCTTCTGAATGAAAAACTGTTTTTT.

The chain is built from TRBV12-3 or TRBV12-4 and TRBJ2-7; D gene ambiguous. The germline V and J ends were trimmed by 4 bases and 5 bases, with 9 bases remaining between them. The CDR3 has 12 residues. CDR3: CASSYGGHEQYV. The DNA for the CDR3 is TGTGCCAGCAGTTATGGCGGCCACGAGCAGTACGTC.

A few counts support this clonotype. The chain recombines TRBV19 with TRBJ2-1, with 14 bases lining up with TRBD2. The length of the CDR3 is 17 residues. J lost 5 bases, V lost 3 bases, and 6 bases had no gene match. Germline V CDR1 and CDR2: LNHDA, SQIVND (reference sequence). The DNA of the CDR3 is TGTGCCAGTAGTATTCGGACTAGCGGGAGGCTTCACAATGAGCAGTTCTTC. It specifies CASSIRTSGRLHNEQFF.

This clonotype has a handful of counts. The gene calls are TRBV5-1 and TRBJ1-1; no clear D. V lost 0 bases, J lost 2 bases, and 8 bases lay in between. The CDR3 loop spans 14 amino acids. The germline V gene has CDR1 SGHRS and CDR2 YFSETQ. The CDR3 nucleotides are TGCGCCAGCAGCTTGGACCCTATTAACACTGAAGCTTTCTTT. Protein product: CASSLDPINTEAFF.

This clonotype turned up a few times. The chain joins TRBV4-1 to TRBJ2-3, with 10 nucleotides matching TRBD2. V lost 4 bases and J lost 1; bases outside the gene matches: 5. CDR1 and CDR2 (germline): MGHRA, YSYEKL. This CDR3 is 16 amino acids long. The CDR3 region has the DNA TGCGCCAGCAGCCTAACCGGGACTAGCGGCACAGATACGCAGTATTTT. Protein: CASSLTGTSGTDTQYF.

This clonotype showed up just a few times. V is TRBV5-6 and J is TRBJ1-1; TRBD1 matches 9 bases. Germline V gene sequence: CDR1 SGHDT, CDR2 YYEEEE. After removal of 0 bases from V and 3 bases from J, the junction contained 12 bases not matched to a gene. This CDR3 spans 18 amino acids. Here the CDR3 DNA reads TGTGCCAGCAGCTTGGGGTTCCGGACAGGGGCACCTTACACTGAAGCTTTCTTT. Translation: CASSLGFRTGAPYTEAFF.

This clonotype was observed a handful of times. This rearrangement joins TRBV5-5 to TRBJ2-2; 7 nucleotides agree with TRBD1. The germline V gene encodes CDR1 SGHKS and CDR2 YYEKEE (reference sequence). V gave up 4 bases and J gave up 1 base; unmatched junction bases: 4. The CDR3 totals 15 residues. For the CDR3, the DNA is TGTGCCAGCAGCGGGACAGCTTTGAACACCGGGGAGCTGTTTTTT. This sequence encodes CASSGTALNTGELFF.

The table lists this clonotype with a few counts. This chain joins TRBV30 and TRBJ1-6; D not resolved. The CDR3 runs to 14 residues. V shed 4 bases and J shed 10 bases, with 17 bases lying between them. In germline, CDR1 is GTSNPN, CDR2 SVGIG (reference sequence). The CDR3 DNA is TGTGCCTGGATATCAGCGACAACGGGCTCACCCCTCCACTTT. It is translated as CAWISATTGSPLHF.

The chain combines TRBV11-2 with TRBJ2-2; the match to TRBD1 covers 11 bases. The J segment lost 4 bases and the V segment lost 5 bases, leaving 12 bases of the junction unmatched. Germline-derived CDR1 and CDR2 are SGHAT and FQNNGV. The CDR3 runs to 18 residues. This chain's CDR3 is CASSHLGTGGIGTGELFF. The CDR3 DNA reads TGTGCCAGCAGCCACCTAGGGACAGGGGGGATTGGCACCGGGGAGCTGTTTTTT.

V is TRBV11-1 and J is TRBJ2-7; 9 bases fit TRBD1. CDR1 and CDR2 (germline): SGHAT, FQDESV (reference sequence). The CDR3 has 15 residues. J was trimmed by 5 bases and V by 7 bases; bases with no gene match: 12. CDR3 nucleotide sequence: TGTGCCAGCATGCCGGGACAGGGTATTTTCCACGAGCAGTACTTC. Protein sequence: CASMPGQGIFHEQYF.

The table lists this clonotype with a few counts. This chain links TRBV20-1 with TRBJ1-5; TRBD1 matches at 8 bases. CDR1 and CDR2 (germline): DFQATT, SNEGSKA (reference sequence). The junction had 9 bases not matched to a gene; V was cut back by 6 bases and J by 2 bases. The CDR3 runs 15 residues. CDR3 sequence: CSARAGGAGNQPQHF. Written as DNA, the CDR3 is TGCAGTGCCCGGGCAGGGGGCGCGGGCAATCAGCCCCAGCATTTT.

In this sample, this clonotype turned up a few times. V and J are TRBV7-2 and TRBJ2-7, with D perhaps TRBD1 or TRBD2 (6 bases each). Germline V gene lookup returns CDR1 SGHTA and CDR2 FQGNSA. The CDR3 consists of 13 residues. V lost 5 bases and J lost 8, with 16 bases in between. CDR3 region: CASSRQEGGKQYV. Written as DNA, the CDR3 is TGTGCCAGCAGCAGACAGGAGGGTGGTAAGCAGTACGTC.

Only one count was recorded for this clonotype. This rearrangement joins TRBV5-1 to TRBJ2-6; TRBD1 matches at 7 bases. This CDR3 comprises 17 residues. CDR1 is SGHRS, CDR2 YFSETQ, per germline. Losses at the gene ends were 4 bases for V and 0 bases for J; bases not matched to a gene: 7. CDR3 sequence: CASSRGRQGSGANVLTF. The CDR3 coding sequence is TGCGCCAGCAGCCGCGGCCGACAGGGCTCTGGGGCCAACGTCCTGACTTTC.

The chain employs TRBV7-3 and TRBJ1-3, with a possible D match to TRBD1 (5 bases). The germline CDR1 and CDR2 sequences are SGHTA and FQGTGA. The CDR3 is 18 residues long. The V end was cut by 0 bases, the J end by 0 bases, with 15 bases between. CDR3 residues: CASSLTGGLSSSGNTIYF. CDR3 DNA sequence: TGTGCCAGCAGCTTAACGGGGGGACTCTCGAGCTCTGGAAACACCATATATTTT.

The CDR3 loop is CASRPPGLHYSSNQPQHF. CDR3 in DNA: TGTGCCAGCAGACCACCGGGGCTGCACTATAGTAGCAATCAGCCCCAGCATTTT. The rearrangement links TRBV7-6 to TRBJ1-5; a possible D gene is TRBD1 (5 bases). Germline CDR1 reads SGHVS; CDR2 reads FNYEAQ. The CDR3 is 18 residues long. Trimming left V 6 bases short and J 0 bases short, with 21 bases between.